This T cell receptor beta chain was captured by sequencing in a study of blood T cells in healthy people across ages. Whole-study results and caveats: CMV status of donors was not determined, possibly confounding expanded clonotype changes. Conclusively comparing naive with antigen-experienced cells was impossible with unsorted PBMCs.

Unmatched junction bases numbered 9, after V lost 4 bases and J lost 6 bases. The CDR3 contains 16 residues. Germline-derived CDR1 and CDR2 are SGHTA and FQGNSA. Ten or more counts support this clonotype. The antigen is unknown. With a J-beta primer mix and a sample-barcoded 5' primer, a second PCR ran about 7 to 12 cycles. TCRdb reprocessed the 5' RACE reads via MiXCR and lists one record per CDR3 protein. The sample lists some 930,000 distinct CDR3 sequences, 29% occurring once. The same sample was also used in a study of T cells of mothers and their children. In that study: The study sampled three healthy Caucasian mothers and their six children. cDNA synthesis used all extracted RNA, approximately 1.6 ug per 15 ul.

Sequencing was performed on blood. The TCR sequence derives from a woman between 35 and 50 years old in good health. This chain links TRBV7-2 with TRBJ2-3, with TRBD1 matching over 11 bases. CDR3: CASSSGDRGFDDTQYF. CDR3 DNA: TGTGCCAGCAGCTCCGGGGACAGGGGGTTTGATGATACGCAGTATTTT.